This note documents a single T cell receptor beta chain sequence. Its antigen is as yet unknown. This CDR3 comprises 14 residues. J lost 2 bases, V lost 9 bases, and 6 bases had no gene match. The germline CDR1 and CDR2 sequences are MDHEN and SYDVKM. This entry comes from a study of vaccination and CD4 T cells after COVID-19. Study results and caveats: Spike mono-reactivity was shown by 304 of 307 vaccine-specific clones in convalescent patients.

Sequenced with the Oncomine TCR Beta short-read assay was DNA taken from cultured CD4+ T cells. TCRdb independently ran MiXCR on the PCR reads; one entry per CDR3 protein. Of around 10,000 distinct CDR3 sequences listed, under 70% are singletons. Noted treatment: roughly 11-day PBMC culture with coronavirus spike peptide pools or control peptides (ViraFEST assay). In the ViraFEST assay, peptide-pool expansion preceded TCR sequencing of expanded clonotypes. The material sequenced was CD4+ T cells from blood, cultured in vitro. The chain recombines TRBV28 with TRBJ2-7, with 11 bases lining up with TRBD2. This receptor was identified in a human donor who had recovered from COVID-19. This CDR3 is CASKTSGTTYEQYF. CDR3 nucleotide sequence: TGTGCCAGTAAGACTAGCGGGACCACCTACGAGCAGTACTTC.